This is a list of T cell receptor beta chains from one sample in a study of T cell changes during pregnancy in multiple sclerosis. Sequencing used immunoSEQ multiplex PCR; TCRdb keeps in-frame clones, though not all of them. The table has about 46,000 clones, 85% to 95% seen once. This sample comprised CD8+ T cells from peripheral blood mononuclear cells, obtained after pregnancy. Every receptor here comes from a female donor with multiple sclerosis, enrolled in a pregnancy study. Both conserved end residues are part of each CDR3. A D gene is named only where the DNA matches it firmly. Expanded clones are given a class, and other clones once, few, many or no size at all.

- TRBJ2-2 TRBV6-6 TRBD1 TGTGCCAGCAGTCCCGGGACAGGGGAAACCGGGGAGCTGTTTTTT CASSPGTGETGELFF
- TRBJ2-1 TRBV19 TRBD1 TGTGCCAGTAATCACGGGGCAGGGGGAATGTCAGGGGACGCCTGGGGGCTATTCGATGAGCAGTTCTTC CASNHGAGGMSGDAWGLFDEQFF
- TRBJ2-7 TRBV19 TRBD1 TGTGCCAGTACCCTCCAGGGGGCTCCCCACGAGCAGTACTTC CASTLQGAPHEQYF
- TRBJ2-7 TRBV4-1 - TGCGCCAGCCAAGCTGAGGGGGTATACGAGCAGTACTTC CASQAEGVYEQYF
- TRBJ1-2 TRBV5-4 - TGTGCCAGCAGCTTTACTGGAGGGGGCTACACCTTC CASSFTGGGYTF
- TRBJ2-1 TRBV27 - TGTGCCAGCAGTGACAGCCCCTACAATGAGCAGTTCTTC CASSDSPYNEQFF
- TRBJ2-7 TRBV11-2 TRBD1 TGTGCCAGCAGCTTAGGCAGGGGGCGGGAGCAGTACTTC CASSLGRGREQYF
- TRBJ1-2 TRBV4-1 - TGCGCCAGCAGCCAAGCGGGGATAGAAGGCTACACCTTC CASSQAGIEGYTF
- TRBJ2-1 TRBV2 TRBD1 TGTGCCAGTCGAGGACAGGGGGCGAGGAATGAGCAGTTCTTC CASRGQGARNEQFF
- TRBJ1-2 TRBV10-2 - TGCGCCAGCAGTGAGACCGGACAGTGGGAAGTTGGCTACACCTTC CASSETGQWEVGYTF
- TRBJ2-1 TRBV19 - TGTGCCAGTAGTACCTCACTAGGGAATGAGCAGTTCTTC CASSTSLGNEQFF
- TRBJ2-3 TRBV11-2 TRBD2 TGTGCCAGCAGCTCCTTGAGCGGGAGCTCCAGCACAGATACGCAGTATTTT CASSSLSGSSSTDTQYF
- TRBJ2-1 TRBV7-9 - TGTGCCAGCAGCTCGAGGCCCCTACAGGACCCGCTCAATGAGCAGTTCTTC CASSSRPLQDPLNEQFF
- TRBJ2-2 TRBV5-1 - TGCGCCAGCAGCTTGGACAGGGTTCATACCGGGGAGCTGTTTTTT CASSLDRVHTGELFF
- TRBJ1-5 TRBV4-3 TRBD1 TGCGCCAGCAGCCAAGGAACAGGGGGCGCGCAGCCCCAGCATTTT CASSQGTGGAQPQHF
- TRBJ2-1 TRBV19 TRBD2 TGTGCCAGTAGTCTCCGTCTAGCGGGAGGGCCGTTCAATGAGCAGTTCTTC CASSLRLAGGPFNEQFF
- TRBJ2-7 TRBV4-1 - TGCGCCAGCAGCCAAGACAGGTCCTCCTACGAGCAGTACTTC CASSQDRSSYEQYF
- TRBJ2-5 TRBV4-1 - TGCGCCAGCAGCCAAGGGTACCGCAGTTCACAAGAGACCCAGTACTTC CASSQGYRSSQETQYF
- TRBJ2-1 TRBV4-1 TRBD2 TGCGCCAGCAGCCAGACGGGACTAGCGGGAGTTGAGCAGTTCTTC CASSQTGLAGVEQFF
- TRBJ2-7 TRBV6-1 - TGTGCCATCCGAGGCACCCTGGCCTACGAGCAGTACTTC CAIRGTLAYEQYF
- TRBJ2-6 TRBV27 - TGTGCCAGCAGTTCCCTCCTTTTCTCTGGGGCCAACGTCCTGACTTTC CASSSLLFSGANVLTF
- TRBJ2-5 TRBV4-1 TRBD1 TGCGCCAGCAGCCAAGATATGGGGACAGACCCCAAGCACTTC CASSQDMGTDPKHF
- TRBJ1-1 TRBV4-3 TRBD1 TGCGCCAGCAGCCATTCCGGGACAGGGTACACTGAAGCTTTCTTT CASSHSGTGYTEAFF
- TRBJ2-1 TRBV6-5 - TGTGCCAGCAGTTACGGGAGTAGCTTGTTCTTC CASSYGSSLFF
- TRBJ2-1 TRBV2 TRBD2 TGTGCCAGCAGCGGGACTAGCGGGTTCAATGAGCAGTTCTTC CASSGTSGFNEQFF
- TRBJ1-3 TRBV13 - TGTGCCAGCAGCTTACAGGGTTGGGACTCTGGAAACACCATATATTTT CASSLQGWDSGNTIYF
- TRBJ2-1 TRBV7-9 TRBD2 TGTGCCAGCAGCTTCCTCAGCGGGGGGGCCAATGAGCAGTTCTTC CASSFLSGGANEQFF
once TRBJ1-6 TRBV27 - TGTGCCAGCAGTCCCTTGACAAGTTCTTCACCCCTCCACTTT CASSPLTSSSPLHF
- TRBJ1-6 TRBV11-1 - TGTGCCAGCAGTGACGACTTGAGGTCACCCCTCCACTTT CASSDDLRSPLHF
- TRBJ2-6 TRBV7-9 - TGTGCCAGCAGCCTACAGGGCCCTAATCGGGCCAACGTCCTGACTTTC CASSLQGPNRANVLTF
- TRBJ2-2 TRBV7-3 - TGTGCCAGCAGGGGGCAAACCGGGGAGCTGTTTTTT CASRGQTGELFF
once TRBJ2-1 TRBV6-5 TRBD2 TGTGCCAGCAGTTCCGGGACTAGCGGGAGTGGTGAGCAGTTCTTC CASSSGTSGSGEQFF
- TRBJ2-6 TRBV19 - TGTGCCAGTAGCCCAGGTACTGGGGCCAACGTCCTGACTTTC CASSPGTGANVLTF
- TRBJ1-1 TRBV7-8 - TGTGCCAGCAGCTTAGTTGGAGCCAACACTGAAGCTTTCTTT CASSLVGANTEAFF
once TRBJ2-1 TRBV7-2 - TGTGCCAGCAGCACCAGGGGATATGAGTCCTACAATGAGCAGTTCTTC CASSTRGYESYNEQFF
- TRBJ2-7 TRBV6-5 TRBD2 TGTGCCAGCAGCCAAGGGAGCGGGGGAGCCTACGAGCAGTACTTC CASSQGSGGAYEQYF
- TRBJ2-7 TRBV7-6 TRBD1 TGTGCCAGCAGCTTAAGGGGTGGTCAGGGGGCTCTCGAGCAGTACTTC CASSLRGGQGALEQYF
- TRBJ1-1 TRBV6-6 - TGTGCCAGTTTCGGAGTTCGACCGGACAAGTGGACTGAAGCTTTCTTT CASFGVRPDKWTEAFF
- TRBJ1-2 TRBV4-1 - TGCGCCAGCAGCCTAGGGGACTATGGCTACACCTTC CASSLGDYGYTF
once TRBJ2-7 TRBV27 - TGTGCCAGCAGTTTGGCACAGGGCTACGAGCAGTACTTC CASSLAQGYEQYF
- TRBJ2-1 TRBV29-1 - TGCAGCGTAGGGGTTAGCTCCTACAATGAGCAGTTCTTC CSVGVSSYNEQFF
once TRBJ1-5 TRBV6-1 - TGTGCCAGCAGTGAACGGGGGAGCAATCAGCCCCAGCATTTT CASSERGSNQPQHF
- TRBJ2-3 TRBV19 - TGTGCCAGTAGTCTAACTAGCACAGATACGCAGTATTTT CASSLTSTDTQYF
- TRBJ2-7 TRBV7-6 - TGTGCCAGCAGCTTAGACACGGACTACTCCTACGAGCAGTACTTC CASSLDTDYSYEQYF
- TRBJ2-1 TRBV11-2 TRBD2 TGTGCCAGCAGCAAAGTCCGGGAGGGCCGCAATGAGCAGTTCTTC CASSKVREGRNEQFF
- TRBJ2-7 TRBV7-8 - TGTGCCAGCAGCTTAGGACGGGACGAGCAGTACTTC CASSLGRDEQYF
- TRBJ1-5 TRBV28 TRBD1 TGTGCCAGCAGTGCGGACAGGATCAATCAGCCCCAGCATTTT CASSADRINQPQHF
- TRBJ2-1 TRBV29-1 TRBD1 TGCAGCTCCTCAGGGGGCGAATTAAACAATGAGCAGTTCTTC CSSSGGELNNEQFF
- TRBJ2-1 TRBV7-3 TRBD2 TGTGCCAGCAGCACCCTAGCGGGAGAAGGGTACAATGAGCAGTTCTTC CASSTLAGEGYNEQFF
- TRBJ2-3 TRBV28 - TGTGCCAGCAGTTTGGTAATAGCGGATCCAAGCACAGATACGCAGTATTTT CASSLVIADPSTDTQYF
- TRBJ1-2 TRBV6-1 - TGTGCCGGCCTACAGGGTGCCTATGGCTACACCTTC CAGLQGAYGYTF
- TRBJ2-3 TRBV4-1 - TGCGCCAGCAGCCCAGTCCAGGGGGATACGCAGTATTTT CASSPVQGDTQYF
- TRBJ2-7 TRBV6-1 TRBD1 TGTGCCAGCTGTGACCAGGGGGCGGACTACGAGCAGTACTTC CASCDQGADYEQYF